The 11 T cell receptor beta chains presented below share a single source sample, sequenced in a study of identical twins. TCRdb ran MiXCR on the 5' RACE reads and lists one entry per CDR3 protein. The sample has roughly 1,500,000 distinct CDR3 sequences, about 31% seen once. Sequencing input: cord blood. The source is a newborn girl in good health.

This clonotype has only a few counts. The chain employs TRBV20-1 and TRBJ2-5; D may be TRBD1 or TRBD2 (5 bases each). This CDR3 is built from 15 residues. In germline, CDR1 is DFQATT, CDR2 SNEGSKA (reference sequence). V was trimmed by 0 bases and J by 4 bases, leaving 15 bases between them. Written as DNA, the CDR3 is TGCAGTGCTAGAGAGGCAGGGAGAAGTGGAGAGACCCAGTACTTC. Its translation: CSAREAGRSGETQYF.

This clonotype showed up just a few times. The V gene is TRBV27, the J gene TRBJ2-7; D call uncertain. This CDR3 has 15 residues. Trimming stripped 2 bases from V and 3 bases from J, with 14 bases between. CDR1 is MNHEY, CDR2 SMNVEV, per germline (reference sequence). The CDR3 sequence: CASSLTALGIYEQYF. The CDR3 bases are TGTGCCAGCAGTTTAACGGCTCTAGGAATCTACGAGCAGTACTTC.

CDR3 sequence: CASSKAGLTDTQYF. CDR3 nucleotides: TGTGCCAGCAGCAAAGCCGGCTTAACAGATACGCAGTATTTT. This chain links TRBV21-1 with TRBJ2-3. TRBV21-1 is classified as a pseudogene. The CDR3 runs to 14 residues.

This chain connects TRBV7-9 to TRBJ1-1; maybe TRBD1 (5 bases). Trimming shortened V by 1 base and J by 3 bases, and 18 bases separated the two germline ends. The CDR3 runs 17 residues. Germline lookup yields CDR1 SEHNR and CDR2 FQNEAQ (reference sequence). The CDR3 is CASSLVTGEWGYTEAFF. In DNA, the CDR3 is TGTGCCAGCAGCTTAGTAACGGGCGAATGGGGGTACACTGAAGCTTTCTTT.

The V and J genes are TRBV20-1 and TRBJ2-1; D gene unclear. V gave up 0 bases and J gave up 3 bases, with 12 bases separating them. CDR1 is DFQATT and CDR2 is SNEGSKA in the germline V gene (reference sequence). This CDR3 is 15 amino acids long. DNA for the CDR3: TGCAGTGCTAGAGATCGAAGGGTAAGCTACAATGAGCAGTTCTTC. Encoded protein: CSARDRRVSYNEQFF.

The rearrangement links TRBV5-6 to TRBJ2-5; possibly TRBD1 for D (5 bases). Between the trimmed V and J ends, which lost 0 bases and 0 bases, there was a span of 9 bases. Germline assignment: CDR1 SGHDT and CDR2 YYEEEE. The CDR3 has 15 residues. The CDR3 DNA sequence: TGTGCCAGCAGCTTGGGGACAATCCACCAAGAGACCCAGTACTTC. Residues: CASSLGTIHQETQYF.

The V gene is TRBV4-1, the J gene TRBJ1-1; D is unclear. The germline V gene encodes CDR1 MGHRA and CDR2 YSYEKL. CDR3 length: 15 residues. V was trimmed by 2 bases and J by 1 base, leaving 11 bases between them. DNA for the CDR3: TGCGCCAGCAGCCAACCCCGGGCAGGGAACACTGAAGCTTTCTTT. Translation gives CASSQPRAGNTEAFF.

The CDR3 spells CSARVEEYGYTF. CDR3 DNA: TGCAGTGCTAGGGTGGAGGAATATGGCTACACCTTC. The chain combines TRBV20-1 with TRBJ1-2; D is uncertain. The germline CDR1 and CDR2 sequences are DFQATT and SNEGSKA (reference sequence). The CDR3 runs to 12 residues. The germline V and J ends were trimmed by 3 bases and 5 bases, with 10 bases remaining between them.

The V and J genes are TRBV18 and TRBJ2-3; the D is unclear. The germline CDR1 and CDR2 sequences are KGHSH and LQKENI. This CDR3 comprises 16 residues. With 1 base removed from V and 2 bases from J, the gap between germline ends came to 13 bases. This chain's CDR3 is CASSPLGTSHTDTQYF. The CDR3 bases are TGTGCCAGCTCACCACTAGGTACTTCTCACACAGATACGCAGTATTTT.

Turning to this clonotype: A much larger clone lies one base from this, so it may be a read error. This chain uses TRBV20-1 with TRBJ2-1; possibly TRBD2 for D (6 bases). The J call is uncertain, as TRBJ2-7 better fits the DNA end. The germline gives CDR1 DFQATT, CDR2 SNEGSKA (reference sequence). The CDR3 sequence is 15 residues long. CDR3 nucleotide sequence: TGCAGTGCTAGAGATCTAGCGAGCTCCTACAATGAGCAGTACTTC. The encoded protein is CSARDLASSYNEQYF.

V and J are TRBV27 and TRBJ2-1, with D perhaps matching TRBD1 or TRBD2 (5 bases each). TRBJ2-7 matches the DNA end more closely, so the J call is doubtful. This CDR3 is built from 13 residues. Germline V lookup: CDR1 MNHEY, CDR2 SMNVEV (reference sequence). The CDR3 DNA reads TGTGCCAGCAGCTGGGACCGACACAATGAGCAGTACTTC. It yields the protein CASSWDRHNEQYF.